This TCR beta chain derives from a study of response to subunit inactivated influenza vaccine. Study conclusions and caveats: Each seasonal flu vaccination may recruit only limited new T cells, authors suggested.

Germline V CDR1 and CDR2: DFQATT, SNEGSKA (reference sequence). Trimming left V 2 bases short and J 0 bases short, with 18 bases between. The CDR3 is 17 amino acids. TCRdb ran MiXCR on the RT-PCR reads and lists one entry per CDR3 protein. The sample holds around 470,000 distinct CDR3 sequences, less than 7.5% seen once. The sample holds a few counts of this clonotype. No antigen is known for it. The V and J genes are TRBV20-1 and TRBJ2-3, with D possibly being TRBD1 (5 bases). This clonotype was sampled from a man aged 45 to 70 who received an inactivated influenza vaccine. This material consisted of PBMCs from blood, taken less than 25 months after vaccination. DNA for the CDR3: TGCAGTGCTAGACATGGCGTGGGGCAGGGAAGCACAGATACGCAGTATTTT. Translation gives CSARHGVGQGSTDTQYF.